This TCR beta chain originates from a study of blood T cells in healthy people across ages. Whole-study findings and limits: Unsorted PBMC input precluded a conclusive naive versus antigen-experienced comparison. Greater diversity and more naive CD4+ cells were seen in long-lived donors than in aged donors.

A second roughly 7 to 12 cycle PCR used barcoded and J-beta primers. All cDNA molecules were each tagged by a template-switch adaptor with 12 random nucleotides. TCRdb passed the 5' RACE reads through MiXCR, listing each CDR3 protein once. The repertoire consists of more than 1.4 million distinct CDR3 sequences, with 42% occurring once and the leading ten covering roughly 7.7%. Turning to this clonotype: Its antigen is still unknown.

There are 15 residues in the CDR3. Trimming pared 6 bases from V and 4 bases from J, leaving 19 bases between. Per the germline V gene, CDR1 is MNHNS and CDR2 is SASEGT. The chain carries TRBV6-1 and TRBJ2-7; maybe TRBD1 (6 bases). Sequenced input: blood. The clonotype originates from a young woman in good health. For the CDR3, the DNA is TGTGCCAGCAGGATGTTCCCCGGGACATGGTACGAGCAGTACTTC. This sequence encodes CASRMFPGTWYEQYF.